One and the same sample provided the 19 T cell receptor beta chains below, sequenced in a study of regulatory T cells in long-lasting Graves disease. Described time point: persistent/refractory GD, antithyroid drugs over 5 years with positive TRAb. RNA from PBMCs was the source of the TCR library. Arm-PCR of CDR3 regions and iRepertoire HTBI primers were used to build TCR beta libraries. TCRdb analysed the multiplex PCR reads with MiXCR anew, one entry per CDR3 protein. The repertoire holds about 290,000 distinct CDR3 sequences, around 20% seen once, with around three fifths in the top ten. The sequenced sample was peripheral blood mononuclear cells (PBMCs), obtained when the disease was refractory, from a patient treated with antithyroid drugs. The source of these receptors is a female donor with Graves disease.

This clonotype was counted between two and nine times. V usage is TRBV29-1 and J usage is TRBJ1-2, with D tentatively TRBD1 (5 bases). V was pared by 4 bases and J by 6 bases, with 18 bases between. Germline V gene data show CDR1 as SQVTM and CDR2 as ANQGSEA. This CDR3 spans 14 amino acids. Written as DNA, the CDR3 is TGCAGCGTTGTGGGGCCGGGGGGTTGGGATGGCTACACCTTC. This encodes CSVVGPGGWDGYTF.

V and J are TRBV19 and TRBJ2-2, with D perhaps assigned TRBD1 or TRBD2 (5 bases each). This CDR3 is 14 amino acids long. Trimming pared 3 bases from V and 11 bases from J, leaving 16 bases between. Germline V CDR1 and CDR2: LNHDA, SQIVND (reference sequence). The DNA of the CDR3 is TGTGCCAGTAGTATGGGGGTGCACCTCCGCGAGCTGTTTTTT. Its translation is CASSMGVHLRELFF.

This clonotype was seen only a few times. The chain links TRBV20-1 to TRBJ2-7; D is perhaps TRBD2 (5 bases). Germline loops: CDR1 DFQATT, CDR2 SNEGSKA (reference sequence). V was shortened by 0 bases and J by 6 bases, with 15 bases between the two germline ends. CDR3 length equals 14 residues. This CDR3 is CSARDLGSSGEQYF. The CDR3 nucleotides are TGCAGTGCTAGAGATCTGGGGTCGAGCGGCGAGCAGTACTTC.

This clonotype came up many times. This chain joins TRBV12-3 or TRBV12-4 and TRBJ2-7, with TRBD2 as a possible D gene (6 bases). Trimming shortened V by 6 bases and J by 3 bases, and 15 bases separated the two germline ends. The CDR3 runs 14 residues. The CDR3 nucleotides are TGTGCCAGCAGCTGGGGACGAGCGGGCTACGAGCAGTACTTC. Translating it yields CASSWGRAGYEQYF.

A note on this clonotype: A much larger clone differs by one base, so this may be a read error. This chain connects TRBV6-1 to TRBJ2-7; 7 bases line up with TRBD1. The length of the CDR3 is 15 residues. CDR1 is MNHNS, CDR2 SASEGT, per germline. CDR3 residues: CASRAQTGWAYERYF. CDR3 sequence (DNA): TGTGCCAGCAGGGCTCAGACAGGGTGGGCCTACGAGCGGTACTTC.

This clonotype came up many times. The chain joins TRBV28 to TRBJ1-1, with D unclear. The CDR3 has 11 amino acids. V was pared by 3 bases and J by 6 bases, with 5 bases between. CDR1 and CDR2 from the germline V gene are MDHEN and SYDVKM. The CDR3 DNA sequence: TGTGCCAGCAGTTTTGTGGCTGAAGCTTTCTTT. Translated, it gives CASSFVAEAFF.

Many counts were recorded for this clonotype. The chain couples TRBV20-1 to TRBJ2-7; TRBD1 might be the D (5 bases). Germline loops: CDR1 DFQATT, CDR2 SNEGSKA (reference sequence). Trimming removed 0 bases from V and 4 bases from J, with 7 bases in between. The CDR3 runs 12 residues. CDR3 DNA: TGCAGTGCTAGAGATGCAGGGTACGAGCAGTACTTC. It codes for CSARDAGYEQYF.

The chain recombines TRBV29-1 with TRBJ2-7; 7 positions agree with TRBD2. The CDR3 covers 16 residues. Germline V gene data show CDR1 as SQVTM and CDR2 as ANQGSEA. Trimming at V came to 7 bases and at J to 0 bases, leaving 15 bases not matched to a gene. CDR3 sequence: CSGIGGVAGSSYEQYF. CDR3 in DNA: TGCAGCGGGATTGGGGGGGTTGCTGGGAGCTCCTACGAGCAGTACTTC.

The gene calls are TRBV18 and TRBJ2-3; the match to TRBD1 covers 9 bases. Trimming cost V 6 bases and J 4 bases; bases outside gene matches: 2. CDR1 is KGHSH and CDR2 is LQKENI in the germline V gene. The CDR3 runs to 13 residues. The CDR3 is CASSGTGSDTQYF. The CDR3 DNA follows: TGTGCCAGCTCTGGGACAGGGTCAGATACGCAGTATTTT.

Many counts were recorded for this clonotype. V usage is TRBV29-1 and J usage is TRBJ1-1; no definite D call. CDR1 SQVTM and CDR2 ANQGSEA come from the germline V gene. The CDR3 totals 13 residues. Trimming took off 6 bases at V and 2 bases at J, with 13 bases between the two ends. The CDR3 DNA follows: TGCAGCGTGGCGGGGAACTTTAACACTGAAGCTTTCTTT. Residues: CSVAGNFNTEAFF. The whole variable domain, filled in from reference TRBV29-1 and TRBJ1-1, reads SAVISQKPSRDICQRGTSLTIQCQVDSQVTMMFWYRQQPGQSLTLIATANQGSEATYESGFVIDKFPISRPNLTFSTLTVSNMSPEDSSIYLCSVAGNFNTEAFFGQGTRLTVV.

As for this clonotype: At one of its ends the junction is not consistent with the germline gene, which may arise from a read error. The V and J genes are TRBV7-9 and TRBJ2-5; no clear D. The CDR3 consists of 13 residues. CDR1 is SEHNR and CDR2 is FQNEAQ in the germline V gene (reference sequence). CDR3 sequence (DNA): TGTGCCAGCGTGCGGATTACTCAAGAGGCCCAGTACTTC. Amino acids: CASVRITQEAQYF.

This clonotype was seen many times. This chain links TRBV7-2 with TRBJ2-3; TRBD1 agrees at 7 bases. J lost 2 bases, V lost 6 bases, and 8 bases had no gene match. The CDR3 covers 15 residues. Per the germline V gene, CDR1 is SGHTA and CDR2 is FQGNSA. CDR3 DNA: TGTGCCAGCAGTAGACAGGGAATTAACACAGATACGCAGTATTTT. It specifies CASSRQGINTDTQYF.

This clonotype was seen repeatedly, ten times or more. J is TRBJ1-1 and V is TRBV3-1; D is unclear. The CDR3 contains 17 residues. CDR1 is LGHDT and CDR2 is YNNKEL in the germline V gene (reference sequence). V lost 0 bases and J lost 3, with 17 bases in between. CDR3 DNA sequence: TGTGCCAGCAGCCAAGAGGGAGTCGGGCAGGCGTACACTGAAGCTTTCTTT. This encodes CASSQEGVGQAYTEAFF.

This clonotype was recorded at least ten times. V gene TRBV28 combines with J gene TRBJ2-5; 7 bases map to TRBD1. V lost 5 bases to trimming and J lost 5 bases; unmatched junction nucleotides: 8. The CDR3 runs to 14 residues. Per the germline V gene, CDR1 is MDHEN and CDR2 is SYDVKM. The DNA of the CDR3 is TGTGCCAGCAGTCAGACAGGGTTCGGGGAGACCCAGTACTTC. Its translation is CASSQTGFGETQYF.

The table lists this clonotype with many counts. This chain's CDR3 is CASSPSPGTDQETQYF. In nucleotides, the CDR3 is TGTGCCAGCTCACCATCGCCCGGGACGGACCAAGAGACCCAGTACTTC. This sequence joins TRBV18 and TRBJ2-5, with D tentatively TRBD1 or TRBD2 (5 bases each). The CDR3 extends over 16 amino acids. The ends were cut back, 2 bases at V and 0 bases at J, with 13 bases in the middle. Germline CDR1 KGHSH, CDR2 LQKENI.

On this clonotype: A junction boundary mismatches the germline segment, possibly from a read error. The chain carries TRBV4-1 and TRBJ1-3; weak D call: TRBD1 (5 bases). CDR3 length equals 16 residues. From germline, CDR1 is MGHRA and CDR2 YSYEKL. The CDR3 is CASSQVEGQVGDTIYF. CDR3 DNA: TGCGCCAGCAGCCAAGTAGAGGGGCAGGTTGGAGACACCATATATTTT.

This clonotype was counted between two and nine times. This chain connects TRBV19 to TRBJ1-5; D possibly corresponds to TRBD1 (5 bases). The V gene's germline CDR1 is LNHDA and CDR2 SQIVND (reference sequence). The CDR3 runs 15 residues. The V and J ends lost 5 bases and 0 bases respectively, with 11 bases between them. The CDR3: CASSRAGYSNQPQHF. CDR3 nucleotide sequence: TGTGCCAGTAGTCGGGCAGGGTATAGCAATCAGCCCCAGCATTTT.

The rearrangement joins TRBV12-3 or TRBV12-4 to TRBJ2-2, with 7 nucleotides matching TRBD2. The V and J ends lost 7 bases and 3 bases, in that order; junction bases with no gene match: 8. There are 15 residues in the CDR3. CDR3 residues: CASTGGRSDTGELFF. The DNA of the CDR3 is TGTGCCAGCACCGGCGGGAGATCCGACACCGGGGAGCTGTTTTTT.

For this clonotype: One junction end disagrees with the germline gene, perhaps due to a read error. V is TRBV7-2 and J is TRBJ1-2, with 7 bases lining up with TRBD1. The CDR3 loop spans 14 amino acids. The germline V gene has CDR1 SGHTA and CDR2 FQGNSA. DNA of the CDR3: TGTGCCAGCAGCCCAGGGGGGGGGAACTATGACTACACCTTC. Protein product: CASSPGGGNYDYTF.